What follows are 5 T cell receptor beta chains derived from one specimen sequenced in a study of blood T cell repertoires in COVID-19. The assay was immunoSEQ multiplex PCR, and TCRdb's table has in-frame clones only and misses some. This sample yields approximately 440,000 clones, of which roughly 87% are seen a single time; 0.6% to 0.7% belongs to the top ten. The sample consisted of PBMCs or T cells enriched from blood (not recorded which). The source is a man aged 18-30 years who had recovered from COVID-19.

This chain's CDR3 is CASSSRGALGETQYF. The DNA for the CDR3 is TGCGCCAGCAGCTCGCGGGGGGCCTTAGGGGAGACCCAGTACTTC. V and J are TRBV5-1 and TRBJ2-5; 8 bases map to TRBD2. This CDR3 region has 15 residues. Germline values: CDR1 SGHRS, CDR2 YFSETQ. V was clipped by 3 bases and J by 5 bases; unmatched bases: 9.

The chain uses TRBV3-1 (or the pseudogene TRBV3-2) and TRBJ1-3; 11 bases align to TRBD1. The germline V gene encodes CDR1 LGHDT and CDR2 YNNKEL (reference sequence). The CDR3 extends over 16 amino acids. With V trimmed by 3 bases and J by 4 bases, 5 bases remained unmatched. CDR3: CASSHSDRGLGNTIYF. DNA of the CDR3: TGTGCCAGCAGCCACTCGGACAGGGGGCTAGGAAACACCATATATTTT.

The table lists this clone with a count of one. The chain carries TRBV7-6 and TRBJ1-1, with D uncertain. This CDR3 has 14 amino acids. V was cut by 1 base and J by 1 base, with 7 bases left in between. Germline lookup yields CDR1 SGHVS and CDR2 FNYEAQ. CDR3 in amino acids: CASSLVVGNTEAFF. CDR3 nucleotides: TGTGCCAGCAGCTTAGTAGTCGGGAACACTGAAGCTTTCTTT.

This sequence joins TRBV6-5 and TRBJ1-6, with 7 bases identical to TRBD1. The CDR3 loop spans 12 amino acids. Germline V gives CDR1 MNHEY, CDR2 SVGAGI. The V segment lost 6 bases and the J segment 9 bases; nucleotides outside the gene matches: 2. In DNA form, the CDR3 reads TGTGCCAGCAGACGACAGGGTTCACCCCTCCACTTT. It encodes CASRRQGSPLHF.

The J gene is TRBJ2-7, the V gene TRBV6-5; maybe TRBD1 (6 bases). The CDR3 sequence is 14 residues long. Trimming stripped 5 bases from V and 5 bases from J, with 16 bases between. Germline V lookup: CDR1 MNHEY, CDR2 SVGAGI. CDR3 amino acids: CASSPTGLPNEQYF. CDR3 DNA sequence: TGTGCCAGCAGTCCGACAGGCCTACCCAACGAGCAGTACTTC.